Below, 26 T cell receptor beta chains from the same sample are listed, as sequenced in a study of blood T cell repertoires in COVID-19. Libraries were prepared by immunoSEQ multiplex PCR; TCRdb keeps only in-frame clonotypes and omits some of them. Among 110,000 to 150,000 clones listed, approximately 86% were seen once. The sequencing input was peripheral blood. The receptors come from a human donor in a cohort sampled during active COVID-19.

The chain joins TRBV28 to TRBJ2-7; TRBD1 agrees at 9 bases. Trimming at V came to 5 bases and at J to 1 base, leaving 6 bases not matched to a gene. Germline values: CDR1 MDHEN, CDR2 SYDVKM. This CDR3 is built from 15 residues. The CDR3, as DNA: TGTGCCAGCAGTCATCATGGGACAGGGTCCTACGAGCAGTACTTC. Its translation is CASSHHGTGSYEQYF.

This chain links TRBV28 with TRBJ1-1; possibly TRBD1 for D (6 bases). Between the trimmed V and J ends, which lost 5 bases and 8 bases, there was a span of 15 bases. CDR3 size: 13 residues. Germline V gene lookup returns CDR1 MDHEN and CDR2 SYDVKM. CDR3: CASSHPSGGEAFF. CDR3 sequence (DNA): TGTGCCAGCAGTCACCCCAGCGGGGGCGAAGCTTTCTTT. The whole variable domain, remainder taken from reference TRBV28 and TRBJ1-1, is DVKVTQSSRYLVKRTGEKVFLECVQDMDHENMFWYRQDPGLGLRLIYFSYDVKMKEKGDIPEGYSVSREKKERFSLILESASTNQTSMYLCASSHPSGGEAFFGQGTRLTVV.

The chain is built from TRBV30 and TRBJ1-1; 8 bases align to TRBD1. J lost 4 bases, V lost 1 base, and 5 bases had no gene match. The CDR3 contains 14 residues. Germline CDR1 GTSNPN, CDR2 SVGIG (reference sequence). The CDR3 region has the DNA TGTGCCTGGAGTGCATTTACAGGGGGCACTGAAGCTTTCTTT. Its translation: CAWSAFTGGTEAFF.

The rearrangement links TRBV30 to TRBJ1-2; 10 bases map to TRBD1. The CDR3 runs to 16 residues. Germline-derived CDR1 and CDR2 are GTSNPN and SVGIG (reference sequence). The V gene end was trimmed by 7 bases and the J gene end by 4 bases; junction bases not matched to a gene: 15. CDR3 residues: CASPSPTGGKGYGYTF. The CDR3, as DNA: TGTGCCTCCCCTTCTCCGACAGGGGGCAAGGGCTATGGCTACACCTTC.

The CDR3 is CASSPRTGVNEKLFF. The CDR3 DNA reads as TGTGCCAGCAGCCCGAGGACAGGGGTTAATGAAAAACTGTTTTTT. This chain uses TRBV27 with TRBJ1-4; 9 nucleotides line up with TRBD1. Germline CDR1 and CDR2: MNHEY and SMNVEV (reference sequence). V lost 6 bases, J lost 4 bases, and 6 bases stayed unmatched. This CDR3 comprises 15 residues.

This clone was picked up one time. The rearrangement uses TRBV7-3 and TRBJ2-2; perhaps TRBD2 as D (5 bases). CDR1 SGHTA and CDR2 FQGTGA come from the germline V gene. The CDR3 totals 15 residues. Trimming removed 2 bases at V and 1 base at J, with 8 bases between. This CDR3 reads CASSLFGVNTGELFF. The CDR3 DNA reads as TGTGCCAGCAGCTTATTCGGGGTGAACACCGGGGAGCTGTTTTTT.

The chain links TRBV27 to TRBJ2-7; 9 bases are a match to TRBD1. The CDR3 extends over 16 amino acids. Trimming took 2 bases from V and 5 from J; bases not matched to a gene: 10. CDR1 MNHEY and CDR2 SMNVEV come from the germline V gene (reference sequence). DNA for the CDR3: TGTGCCAGCAGTTTACATATTTGGGACAGGGACCACGAGCAGTACTTC. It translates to CASSLHIWDRDHEQYF.

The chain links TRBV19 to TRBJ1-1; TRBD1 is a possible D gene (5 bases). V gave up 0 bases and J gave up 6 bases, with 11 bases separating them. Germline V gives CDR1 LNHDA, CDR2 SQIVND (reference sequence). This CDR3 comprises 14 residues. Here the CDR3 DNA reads TGTGCCAGTAGTATAGAATCGACAGCCTCTGAAGCTTTCTTT. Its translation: CASSIESTASEAFF.

This CDR3 is CASKSEWETQYF. DNA of the CDR3: TGTGCCAGCAAGAGTGAGTGGGAGACCCAGTACTTC. The genes are TRBV2 and TRBJ2-5; D gene uncertain. The CDR3 runs to 12 residues. Germline V lookup: CDR1 SNHLY, CDR2 FYNNEI. V dropped 7 bases and J dropped 5 bases, with 11 bases sitting between them.

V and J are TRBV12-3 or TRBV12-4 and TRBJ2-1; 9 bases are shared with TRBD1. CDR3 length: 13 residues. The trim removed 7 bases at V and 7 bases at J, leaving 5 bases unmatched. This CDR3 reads CASMGQGGNEQFF. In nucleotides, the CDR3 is TGTGCCAGCATGGGACAGGGAGGGAATGAGCAGTTCTTC.

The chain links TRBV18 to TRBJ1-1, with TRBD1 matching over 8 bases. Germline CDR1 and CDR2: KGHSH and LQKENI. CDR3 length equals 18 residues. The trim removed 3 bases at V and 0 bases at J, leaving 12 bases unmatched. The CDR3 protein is CASSPKGQGKSMNTEAFF. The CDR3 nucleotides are TGTGCCAGCTCACCGAAAGGACAGGGTAAATCCATGAACACTGAAGCTTTCTTT.

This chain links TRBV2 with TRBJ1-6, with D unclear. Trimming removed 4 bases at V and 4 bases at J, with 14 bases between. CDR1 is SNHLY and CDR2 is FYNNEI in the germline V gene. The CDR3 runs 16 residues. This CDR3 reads CASSAAGQSYNSPLHF. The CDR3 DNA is TGTGCCAGCAGTGCGGCGGGTCAGAGTTATAATTCACCCCTCCACTTT.

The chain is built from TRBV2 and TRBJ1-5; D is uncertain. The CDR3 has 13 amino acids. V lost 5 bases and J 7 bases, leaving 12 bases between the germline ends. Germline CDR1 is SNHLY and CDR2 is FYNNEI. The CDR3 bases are TGTGCCAGCAGTCTAGGGAGTGGGCAGCCCCAGCATTTT. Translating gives CASSLGSGQPQHF.

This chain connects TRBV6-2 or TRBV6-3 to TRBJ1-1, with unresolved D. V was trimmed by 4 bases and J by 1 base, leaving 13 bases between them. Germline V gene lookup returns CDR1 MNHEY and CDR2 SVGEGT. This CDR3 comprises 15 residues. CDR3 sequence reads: CASSSLTQENTEAFF. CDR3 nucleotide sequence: TGTGCCAGCAGTTCTCTAACTCAGGAGAACACTGAAGCTTTCTTT.

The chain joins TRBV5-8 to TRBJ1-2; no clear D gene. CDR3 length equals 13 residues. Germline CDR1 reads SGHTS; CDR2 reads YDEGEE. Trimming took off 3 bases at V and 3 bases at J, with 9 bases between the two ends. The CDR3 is CASSYQKYYGYTF. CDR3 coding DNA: TGTGCCAGCAGCTATCAGAAGTACTATGGCTACACCTTC.

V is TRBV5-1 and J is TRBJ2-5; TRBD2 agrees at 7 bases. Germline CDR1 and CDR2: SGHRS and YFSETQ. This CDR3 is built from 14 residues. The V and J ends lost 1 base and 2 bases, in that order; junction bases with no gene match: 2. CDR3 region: CASSLWGGQETQYF. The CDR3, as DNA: TGCGCCAGCAGCTTGTGGGGGGGGCAAGAGACCCAGTACTTC.

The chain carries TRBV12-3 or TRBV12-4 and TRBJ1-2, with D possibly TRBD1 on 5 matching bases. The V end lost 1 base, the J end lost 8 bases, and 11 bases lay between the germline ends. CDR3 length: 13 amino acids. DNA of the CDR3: TGTGCCAGCAGTTTAGGTGTTCGGGGGGGCTACACCTTC. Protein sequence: CASSLGVRGGYTF.

The chain's CDR3 is CASRNRQAATNEKLFF. The CDR3 DNA reads as TGTGCCAGCAGAAATCGACAGGCTGCAACTAATGAAAAACTGTTTTTT. The chain has TRBV6-6 and TRBJ1-4, with D maybe TRBD1 (6 bases). In germline, CDR1 is MNHNY, CDR2 SVGAGI (reference sequence). Trimming stripped 6 bases from V and 0 bases from J, with 14 bases between. CDR3 length: 16 residues.

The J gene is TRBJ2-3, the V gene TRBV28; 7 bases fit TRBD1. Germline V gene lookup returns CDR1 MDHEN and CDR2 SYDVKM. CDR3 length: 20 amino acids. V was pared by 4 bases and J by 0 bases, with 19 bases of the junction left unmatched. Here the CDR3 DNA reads TGTGCCAGCAGTTCGCCCGACAGGGAGAAAAACACCGTAAGCACAGATACGCAGTATTTT. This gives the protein CASSSPDREKNTVSTDTQYF.

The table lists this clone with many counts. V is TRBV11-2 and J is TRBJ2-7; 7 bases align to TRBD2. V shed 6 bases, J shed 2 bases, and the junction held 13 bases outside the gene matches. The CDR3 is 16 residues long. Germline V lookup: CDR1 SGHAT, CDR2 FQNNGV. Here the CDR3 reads CASSSAGQVRTYEQYF. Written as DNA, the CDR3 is TGTGCCAGCAGTTCAGCGGGGCAGGTGCGCACCTACGAGCAGTACTTC. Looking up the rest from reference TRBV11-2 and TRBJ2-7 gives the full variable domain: EAGVAQSPRYKIIEKRQSVAFWCNPISGHATLYWYQQILGQGPKLLIQFQNNGVVDDSQLPKDRFSAERLKGVDSTLKIQPAKLEDSAVYLCASSSAGQVRTYEQYFGPGTRLTVT.

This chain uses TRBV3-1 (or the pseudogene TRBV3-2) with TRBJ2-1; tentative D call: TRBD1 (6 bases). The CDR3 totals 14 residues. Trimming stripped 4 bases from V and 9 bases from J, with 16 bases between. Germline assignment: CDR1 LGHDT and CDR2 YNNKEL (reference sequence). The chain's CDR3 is CASSPLVGGSEQFF. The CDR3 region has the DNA TGTGCCAGCAGCCCCTTGGTAGGGGGTAGTGAGCAGTTCTTC.

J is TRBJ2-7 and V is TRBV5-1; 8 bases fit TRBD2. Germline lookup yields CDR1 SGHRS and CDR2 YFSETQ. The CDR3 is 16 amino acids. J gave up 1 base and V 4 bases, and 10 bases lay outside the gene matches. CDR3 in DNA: TGCGCCAGCAGCAATGGCCGGGGGGGCAAGTCCTACGAGCAGTACTTC. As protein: CASSNGRGGKSYEQYF.

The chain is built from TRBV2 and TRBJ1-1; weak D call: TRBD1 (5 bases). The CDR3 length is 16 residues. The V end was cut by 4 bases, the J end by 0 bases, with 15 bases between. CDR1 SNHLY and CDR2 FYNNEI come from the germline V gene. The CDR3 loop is CASSGGQGGVNTEAFF. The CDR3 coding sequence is TGTGCCAGCAGTGGGGGCCAGGGTGGGGTGAACACTGAAGCTTTCTTT. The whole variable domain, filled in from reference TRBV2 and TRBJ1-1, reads EPEVTQTPSHQVTQMGQEVILRCVPISNHLYFYWYRQILGQKVEFLVSFYNNEISEKSEIFDDQFSVERPDGSNFTLKIRSTKLEDSAMYFCASSGGQGGVNTEAFFGQGTRLTVV.

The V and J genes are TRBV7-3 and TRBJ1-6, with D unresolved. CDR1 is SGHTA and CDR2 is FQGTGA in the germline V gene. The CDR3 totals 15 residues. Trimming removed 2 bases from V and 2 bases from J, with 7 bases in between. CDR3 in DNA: TGTGCCAGCAGCTTAGGGCAGGCCTATAATTCACCCCTCCACTTT. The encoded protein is CASSLGQAYNSPLHF.

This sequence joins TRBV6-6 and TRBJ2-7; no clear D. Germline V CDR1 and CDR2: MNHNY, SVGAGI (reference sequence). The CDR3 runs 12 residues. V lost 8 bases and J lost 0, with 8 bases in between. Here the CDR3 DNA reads TGTGCCAGCGCCCCGGGCTCCTACGAGCAGTACTTC. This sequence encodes CASAPGSYEQYF.

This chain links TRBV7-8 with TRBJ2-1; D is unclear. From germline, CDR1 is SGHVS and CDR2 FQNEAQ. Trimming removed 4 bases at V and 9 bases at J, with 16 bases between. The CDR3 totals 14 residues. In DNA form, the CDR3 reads TGTGCCAGCAGCTCATGGCTAGATGCCACTGAGCAGTTCTTC. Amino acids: CASSSWLDATEQFF.